Listed below are T cell receptor beta chains from one sample, sequenced in a study of molecular identifiers for immune sequencing clone quantification. TCRdb itself ran the PCR reads through MiXCR, one entry per CDR3 protein. Among approximately 60,000 distinct CDR3 sequences listed, 15% to 20% were seen once. Input material: naive CD8+ T cells from blood, with Jurkat cell RNA spiked in. These receptors all come from a human donor in good health. Some libraries in this study had Jurkat cell RNA spiked in. The CDR3 runs from the conserved cysteine through the conserved F or W. A D gene is named only where the DNA matches it firmly. Not all rows give a size; the values are once, few, many and, for expanded clones, a class.

TRBV5-1	TRBJ2-2	few	TRBD1	TGCGCCAGCAGCCCCAGGGGGAAGGAGGCCGGGGAGCTGTTTTTT	CASSPRGKEAGELFF
TRBV4-3	TRBJ2-5	many	NA	TGCGCCAGCAGCCAATCAGACGTGCAAGAGACCCAGTACTTC	CASSQSDVQETQYF
TRBV5-8	TRBJ2-7	many	NA	TGTGCCAGCAGCCCAGTCCGGGACGTGAGCTCCTACGAGCAGTACTTC	CASSPVRDVSSYEQYF
TRBV7-9	TRBJ2-1	few	NA	TGTGCCAGCAGCTTAGTGGCGCCTGAGCAGTTCTTC	CASSLVAPEQFF
TRBV12-3/TRBV12-4	TRBJ2-1	once	NA	TGTGCCAGCAGTTTTGGGGAAAGCCCCTACAATGAGCAGTTCTTC	CASSFGESPYNEQFF
TRBV29-1	TRBJ2-1	many	TRBD2	TGCAGCGCTGCTCCTGGGGTCGGGGGGTACAATGAGCAGTTCTTC	CSAAPGVGGYNEQFF
TRBV2	TRBJ1-2	many	NA	TGTGCCAGCAGCTCTATGGCCTATGGCTACACCTTC	CASSSMAYGYTF
TRBV29-1	TRBJ2-5	many	NA	TGCAGCGTTGAAGATACAGGCCCTTGGGAGACCCAGTACTTC	CSVEDTGPWETQYF
TRBV20-1	TRBJ2-5	few	NA	TGCAGTGCTAGAGGACTCGGGAGATGGCAAGAGACCCAGTACTTC	CSARGLGRWQETQYF
TRBV11-1	TRBJ2-3	many	NA	TGTGCCAGCAGCCTATCAGGGCTTTCAGATACGCAGTATTTT	CASSLSGLSDTQYF
TRBV4-1	TRBJ2-3	many	NA	TGCGCCAGCAGCGGTTGGGGGCGGGCTACAGATACGCAGTATTTT	CASSGWGRATDTQYF
TRBV20-1	TRBJ2-7	many	NA	TGCAGTGCTCGTGACATGGGACATTATAACGAGCAGTACTTC	CSARDMGHYNEQYF
TRBV29-1	TRBJ2-5	many	TRBD1	TGCAGCACGATGGACAGGGGAGTTGGGTTGCAAGAGACCCAGTACTTC	CSTMDRGVGLQETQYF
TRBV6-6	TRBJ2-7	many	TRBD1	TGTGCCAGCAGTTATTGGCGACAGGGAAAGGGAGACGAGCAGTACTTC	CASSYWRQGKGDEQYF
TRBV24-1	TRBJ2-1	many	TRBD1	TGTGCCACCAGTGATCAGACACAGGGGCGCTACAATGAGCAGTTCTTC	CATSDQTQGRYNEQFF
TRBV19	TRBJ2-7	many	NA	TGTGCCAGTAGTCCGGGACTCAGCTCCTACGAGCAGTACTTC	CASSPGLSSYEQYF
TRBV7-3	TRBJ2-1	NA	TRBD1	TGTGCCAGCAGCCCCGGACAGGGTCTTTCTGAGCAGTTCTTC	CASSPGQGLSEQFF
TRBV6-1	TRBJ2-7	many	NA	TGTGCCAGCAGCCACCGGGACTTTACTTACGAGCAGTACTTC	CASSHRDFTYEQYF
TRBV30	TRBJ2-1	many	TRBD2	TGTGCCTGGAGAGTGACTAGCGGGAGACCCTCCAATGAGCAGTTCTTC	CAWRVTSGRPSNEQFF
TRBV19	TRBJ1-5	NA	NA	TGTGCCAGTAGTATCCGGCAGATCAATCAGCCCCAGCATTTT	CASSIRQINQPQHF
TRBV27	TRBJ2-3	NA	TRBD2	TGTGCCAGCGGTTTCCTGGCGGGACTAGCGGGAGGGCCTCCAGTTACGCAGTATTTT	CASGFLAGLAGGPPVTQYF
TRBV7-6	TRBJ2-3	NA	NA	TGTGCCAGCAGCCCCTCCTACGGCTTAGATACGCAGTATTTT	CASSPSYGLDTQYF
TRBV27	TRBJ2-3	many	NA	TGTGCCAGCAGTCCGCCCGTGGTCCCAGATACGCAGTATTTT	CASSPPVVPDTQYF
TRBV20-1	TRBJ2-4	many	NA	TGCAGTGCTAGACCCCTCCTCGTGGAGGATAGACTCGGTGGCAAAAACATTCAGTACTTC	CSARPLLVEDRLGGKNIQYF
TRBV12-5	TRBJ2-7	few	NA	TGTGCTAGTGGTTTGGAGGGGAGCGAGCAGTACTTC	CASGLEGSEQYF
TRBV28	TRBJ2-3	many	NA	TGTGCCAGCAGTTTGGAGTTTGCAGATACGCAGTATTTT	CASSLEFADTQYF
TRBV3-1	TRBJ2-3	many	NA	TGTGCCAGCAGCCAAGATGTAATACGAGATACGCAGTATTTT	CASSQDVIRDTQYF
TRBV28	TRBJ2-7	many	NA	TGTGCCAGCGTCGGACAACGCATGGGGTACGAGCAGTACTTC	CASVGQRMGYEQYF
TRBV6-5	TRBJ2-2	few	NA	TGTGCCAGCAGTTACGGGGAAAACACCGGGGAGCTGTTTTTT	CASSYGENTGELFF
TRBV28	TRBJ2-6	many	NA	TGTGCCAGCAGTTTATGGCCCCTCTCTGGGGCCAACGTCCTGACTTTC	CASSLWPLSGANVLTF
TRBV13	TRBJ2-1	few	NA	TGTGCCAGCAGCAACAACGGGGTATTCAATGAGCAGTTCTTC	CASSNNGVFNEQFF
TRBV4-3	TRBJ1-1	many	NA	TGCGCCAGCAACATCATCACAGGTCTGAACACTGAAGCTTTCTTT	CASNIITGLNTEAFF
TRBV29-1	TRBJ2-5	few	TRBD2	TGCAGCGTTGGGGCGGGAGCAGAGACCCAGTACTTC	CSVGAGAETQYF
TRBV14	TRBJ2-1	many	NA	TGTGCCAGCAGCCAACTAAACTCCTACAATGAGCAGTTCTTC	CASSQLNSYNEQFF
TRBV28	TRBJ1-6	many	NA	TGTGCCAGCAGTTTCTCACCAGGGTATAATTCACCCCTCCACTTT	CASSFSPGYNSPLHF
TRBV25-1	TRBJ1-3	many	NA	TGTGCCAGCGCGTCATTCACTGGAAACACCATATATTTT	CASASFTGNTIYF
TRBV5-3	TRBJ2-1	NA	NA	TGTGCCAGCAGCTTAATTCCGGGACTTGGCAATGAGCAGTTCTTC	CASSLIPGLGNEQFF
TRBV27	TRBJ2-7	many	NA	TGTGCCAGCAGTTTATCAACGGGGAGGATAACGGGCGGCGAGCAGTACTTC	CASSLSTGRITGGEQYF
TRBV5-1	TRBJ1-5	many	NA	TGCGCCAGCAGCTTGGAGGTGGTGGACAATCAGCCCCAGCATTTT	CASSLEVVDNQPQHF
TRBV20-1	TRBJ2-7	many	TRBD2	TGCAGTGCTGCTGTTCCGGGACTAGGAAGAATCTACGAGCAGTACTTC	CSAAVPGLGRIYEQYF
TRBV7-3	TRBJ2-3	many	TRBD1	TGTGCCAGCAGCTTAAGGGGGACAGGGGGATACACAGATACGCAGTATTTT	CASSLRGTGGYTDTQYF
TRBV27	TRBJ2-3	many	TRBD2	TGTGCCAGCAGTTTATCGGTCCCGGCGGGAGGGCCGACGAACGTGTTAGATACGCAGTATTTT	CASSLSVPAGGPTNVLDTQYF
TRBV4-2	TRBJ2-7	many	TRBD2	TGTGCCAGCAGCCCTAGCGGCCGGTCCTACGAGCAGTACTTC	CASSPSGRSYEQYF